The 5 T cell receptor beta chains below were found in one sample sequenced in a study of control samples from healthy donors and cancer patients. TCRdb's copy holds only in-frame clones and misses some; the assay was immunoSEQ multiplex PCR. The sample lists 140,000 or so clones; around 90% were seen once. Sequenced input: blood. Receptors were obtained from a man aged 30 to 39 in good health.

The rearrangement links TRBV6-5 to TRBJ2-7; 8 nucleotides match TRBD1. Germline CDR1 and CDR2: MNHEY and SVGAGI. V trimming: 5 bases; J trimming: 0 bases; junction bases outside the gene matches: 3. CDR3 size: 14 residues. The CDR3 bases are TGTGCCAGCAGTACAGGGGGGTCCTCCTACGAGCAGTACTTC. It yields the protein CASSTGGSSYEQYF.

The chain joins TRBV28 to TRBJ1-5; 9 nucleotides align to TRBD1. CDR1 is MDHEN, CDR2 SYDVKM, per germline. Trimming removed 6 bases from V and 5 bases from J; junction bases left unmatched: 11. CDR3 length: 16 residues. This CDR3 is CASRDRDRVGYQPQHF. The DNA for the CDR3 is TGTGCCAGCAGGGACAGGGACAGGGTGGGTTATCAGCCCCAGCATTTT.

CDR3 amino acids: CSVLPRDRENNEKLFF. For the CDR3, the DNA is TGCAGCGTTCTCCCCAGGGACAGGGAGAACAATGAAAAACTGTTTTTT. The chain has TRBV29-1 and TRBJ1-4; 9 bases are shared with TRBD1. The germline CDR1 and CDR2 sequences are SQVTM and ANQGSEA. After removal of 5 bases from V and 5 bases from J, the junction contained 12 bases not matched to a gene. This CDR3 spans 16 amino acids.

This chain joins TRBV5-1 and TRBJ2-2, with TRBD2 matching over 9 bases. V was pared by 4 bases and J by 5 bases, with 12 bases of the junction left unmatched. The CDR3 has 17 residues. CDR1 and CDR2 (germline): SGHRS, YFSETQ. CDR3 DNA sequence: TGCGCCAGCAGCCTAGGCGGACTAGCGCTTAAAACCGGGGAGCTGTTTTTT. As protein: CASSLGGLALKTGELFF.

The gene calls are TRBV6-5 and TRBJ1-3; D gene unclear. Germline loops: CDR1 MNHEY, CDR2 SVGAGI. The CDR3 loop spans 11 amino acids. Trimming removed 8 bases from V and 6 bases from J, with 8 bases in between. The CDR3 is CASRRKNTIYF. The CDR3 nucleotides read TGTGCCAGCCGAAGAAAAAACACCATATATTTT.